There are many counts of the clone carrying this T cell receptor beta chain. Antigen: not known. Germline V gives CDR1 KGHSH, CDR2 LQKENI. V lost 3 bases and J 4 bases, leaving 12 bases between the germline ends. This CDR3 contains 14 residues. TCRdb re-called the 5' RACE reads through MiXCR, storing one row per CDR3 protein. The table lists 90,000 to 100,000 distinct CDR3 sequences, roughly 8.7% of them singletons. The data were taken from a study of CD8 T cells in ankylosing spondylitis. Points from the study as a whole: With a CD8+ phenotype, disease-linked clones were relatively rare in peripheral blood. According to the report, clones linked to the disease were significantly enriched in matched synovial fluid samples taken from ankylosing spondylitis patients. Earlier literature documents some of the motif variants in reactive arthritis synovial fluid and blood.

The sequenced material came from blood, either unsorted or a sorted T cell fraction (not recorded which). The rearrangement joins TRBV18 to TRBJ2-5, with D perhaps matching TRBD1 (5 bases). The TCR was taken from a male donor with ankylosing spondylitis or in good health (not recorded which). The CDR3 here is CASSPQGVVETQYF. For the CDR3, the DNA is TGTGCCAGCTCACCCCAGGGTGTCGTAGAGACCCAGTACTTC.